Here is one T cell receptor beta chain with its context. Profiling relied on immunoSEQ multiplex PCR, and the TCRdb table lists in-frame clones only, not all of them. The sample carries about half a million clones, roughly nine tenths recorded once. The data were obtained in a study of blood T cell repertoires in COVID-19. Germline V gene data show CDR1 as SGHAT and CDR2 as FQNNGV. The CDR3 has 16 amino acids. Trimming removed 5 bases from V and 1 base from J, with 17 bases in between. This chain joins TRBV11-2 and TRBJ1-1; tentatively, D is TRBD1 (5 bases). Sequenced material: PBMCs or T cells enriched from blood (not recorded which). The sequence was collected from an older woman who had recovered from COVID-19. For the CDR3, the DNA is TGTGCCAGCAGCCCTGTTTATGACAGAAGGAACACTGAAGCTTTCTTT. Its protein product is CASSPVYDRRNTEAFF.